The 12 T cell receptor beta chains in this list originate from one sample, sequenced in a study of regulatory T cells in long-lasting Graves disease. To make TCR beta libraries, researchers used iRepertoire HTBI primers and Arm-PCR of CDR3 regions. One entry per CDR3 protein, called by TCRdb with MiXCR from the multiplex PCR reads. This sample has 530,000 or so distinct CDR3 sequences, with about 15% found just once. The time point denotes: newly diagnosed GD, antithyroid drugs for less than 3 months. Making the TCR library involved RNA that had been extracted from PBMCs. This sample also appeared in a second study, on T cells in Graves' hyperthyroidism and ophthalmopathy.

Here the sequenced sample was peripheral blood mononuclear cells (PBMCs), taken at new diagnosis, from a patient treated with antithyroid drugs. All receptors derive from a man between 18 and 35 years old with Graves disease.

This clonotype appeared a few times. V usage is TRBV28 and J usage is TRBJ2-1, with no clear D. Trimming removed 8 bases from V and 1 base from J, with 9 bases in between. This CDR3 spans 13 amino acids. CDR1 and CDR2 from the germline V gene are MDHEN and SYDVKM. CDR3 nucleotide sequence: TGTGCCAGCGCGGCAAGTTCCTACAATGAGCAGTTCTTC. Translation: CASAASSYNEQFF.

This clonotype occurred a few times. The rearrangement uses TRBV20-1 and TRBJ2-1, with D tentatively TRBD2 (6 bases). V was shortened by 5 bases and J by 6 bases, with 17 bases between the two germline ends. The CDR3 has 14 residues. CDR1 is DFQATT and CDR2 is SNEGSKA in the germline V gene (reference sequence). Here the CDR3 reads CSAHGSGSSNEQFF. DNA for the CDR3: TGCAGTGCTCACGGATCCGGGAGTAGCAATGAGCAGTTCTTC.

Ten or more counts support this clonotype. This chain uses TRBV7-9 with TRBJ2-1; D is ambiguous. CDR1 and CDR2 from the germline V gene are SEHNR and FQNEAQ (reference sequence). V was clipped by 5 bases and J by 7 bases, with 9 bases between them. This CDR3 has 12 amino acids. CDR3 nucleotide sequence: TGTGCCAGCAGCGCATCGAGGAATGAGCAGTTCTTC. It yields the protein CASSASRNEQFF.

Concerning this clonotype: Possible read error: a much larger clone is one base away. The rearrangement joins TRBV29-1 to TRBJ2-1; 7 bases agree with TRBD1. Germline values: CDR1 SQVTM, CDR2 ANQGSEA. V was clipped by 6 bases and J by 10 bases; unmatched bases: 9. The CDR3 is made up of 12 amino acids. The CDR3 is CSVETGTYEQFF. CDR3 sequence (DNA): TGCAGCGTGGAGACAGGGACCTACGAGCAGTTCTTC.

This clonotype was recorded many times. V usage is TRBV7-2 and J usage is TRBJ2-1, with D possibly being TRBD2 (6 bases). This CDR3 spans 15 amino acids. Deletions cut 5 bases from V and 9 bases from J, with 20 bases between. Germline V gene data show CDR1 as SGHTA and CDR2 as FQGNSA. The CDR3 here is CASSKVGTGGGEQFF. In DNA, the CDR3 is TGTGCCAGCAGCAAAGTAGGGACTGGGGGAGGTGAGCAGTTCTTC.

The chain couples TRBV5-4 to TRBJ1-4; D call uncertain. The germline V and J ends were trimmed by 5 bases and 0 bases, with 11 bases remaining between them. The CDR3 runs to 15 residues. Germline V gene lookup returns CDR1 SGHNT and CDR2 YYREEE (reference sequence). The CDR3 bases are TGTGCCAGCAGTCGAACGCTGTCAACTAATGAAAAACTGTTTTTT. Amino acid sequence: CASSRTLSTNEKLFF.

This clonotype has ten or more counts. The DNA of the CDR3 is TGTGCCATCAGTGAGACGGCGGAGGGGGGAGATACGCAGTATTTT. Encoded protein: CAISETAEGGDTQYF. The chain recombines TRBV10-3 with TRBJ2-3; either TRBD1 or TRBD2 may supply D (6 bases each). The CDR3 runs to 15 residues. V shed 2 bases and J shed 5 bases, with 14 bases lying between them. Per germline, CDR1 ENHRY and CDR2 SYGVKD.

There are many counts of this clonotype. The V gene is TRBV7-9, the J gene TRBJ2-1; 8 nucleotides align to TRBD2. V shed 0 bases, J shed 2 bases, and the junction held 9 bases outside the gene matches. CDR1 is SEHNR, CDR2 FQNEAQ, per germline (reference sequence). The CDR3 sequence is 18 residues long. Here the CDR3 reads CASSLALGAGETYNEQFF. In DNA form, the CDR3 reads TGTGCCAGCAGCTTAGCGCTCGGAGCGGGGGAGACCTACAATGAGCAGTTCTTC. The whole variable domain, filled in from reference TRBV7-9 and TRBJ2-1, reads DTGVSQNPRHKITKRGQNVTFRCDPISEHNRLYWYRQTLGQGPEFLTYFQNEAQLEKSRLLSDRFSAERPKGSFSTLEIQRTEQGDSAMYLCASSLALGAGETYNEQFFGPGTRLTVL.

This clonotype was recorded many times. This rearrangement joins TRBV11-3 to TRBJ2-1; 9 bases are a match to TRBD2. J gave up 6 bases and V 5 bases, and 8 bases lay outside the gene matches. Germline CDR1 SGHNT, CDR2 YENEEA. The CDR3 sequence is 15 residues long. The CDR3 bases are TGTGCCAGCAGCCGTAGCGGGAGCAGCACCAATGAGCAGTTCTTC. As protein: CASSRSGSSTNEQFF.

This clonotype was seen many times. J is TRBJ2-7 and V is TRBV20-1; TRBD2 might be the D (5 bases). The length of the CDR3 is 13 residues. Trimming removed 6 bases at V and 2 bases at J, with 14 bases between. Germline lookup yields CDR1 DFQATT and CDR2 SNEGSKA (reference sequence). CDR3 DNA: TGCAGTGCAGTAGGGAGTCCCCCCTACGAGCAGTACTTC. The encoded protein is CSAVGSPPYEQYF.

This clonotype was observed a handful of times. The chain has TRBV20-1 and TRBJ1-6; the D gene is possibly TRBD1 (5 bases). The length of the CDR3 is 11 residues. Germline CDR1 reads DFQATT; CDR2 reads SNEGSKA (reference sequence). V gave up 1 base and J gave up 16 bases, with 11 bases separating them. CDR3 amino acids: CSARARDPLHF. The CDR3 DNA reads TGCAGTGCTAGAGCCCGGGACCCGCTCCACTTT.

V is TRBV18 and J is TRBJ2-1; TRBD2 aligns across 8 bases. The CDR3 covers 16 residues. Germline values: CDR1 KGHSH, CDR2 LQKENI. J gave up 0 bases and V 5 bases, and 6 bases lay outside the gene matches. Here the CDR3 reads CASSSGGSGSYNEQFF. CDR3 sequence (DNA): TGTGCCAGCTCATCGGGGGGGTCGGGCTCCTACAATGAGCAGTTCTTC.